Below are 26 T cell receptor beta chains sequenced from a single sample in a study of shared clonotypes between healthy human individuals. Only CD45RO-negative cells positively selected for CCR7 counted as naive CD8 cells, so terminally differentiated effector memory CD45RA+ cells were excluded. The assay was immunoSEQ multiplex PCR, and TCRdb's table has in-frame clones only and misses some. The table records approximately 2,200,000 clones, roughly 91% of them present only once. Material for sequencing was naive CD8+ T cells from PBMCs. Receptor source: a man between 18 and 29 years old in good health. Some clones in this sample may be carry-over from other donors' samples.

This chain connects TRBV7-3 to TRBJ2-2; 8 nucleotides agree with TRBD2. The V gene end was trimmed by 1 base and the J gene end by 6 bases; junction bases not matched to a gene: 7. Germline-derived CDR1 and CDR2 are SGHTA and FQGTGA. This CDR3 is built from 16 residues. CDR3 in amino acids: CASSLSLAGNAGELFF. The DNA of the CDR3 is TGTGCCAGCAGCTTAAGCCTAGCGGGTAACGCCGGGGAGCTGTTTTTT.

This clone showed up just once. The V and J genes are TRBV28 and TRBJ2-2; 11 bases match TRBD2. Trimming cost V 3 bases and J 8 bases; bases outside gene matches: 8. From germline, CDR1 is MDHEN and CDR2 SYDVKM. CDR3 size: 16 residues. The DNA of the CDR3 is TGTGCCAGCAGTTTCCAAATCGTAGCGGGAGGGGGGGAGCTGTTTTTT. It encodes CASSFQIVAGGGELFF. Filled out from reference TRBV28 and TRBJ2-2, the complete variable domain reads DVKVTQSSRYLVKRTGEKVFLECVQDMDHENMFWYRQDPGLGLRLIYFSYDVKMKEKGDIPEGYSVSREKKERFSLILESASTNQTSMYLCASSFQIVAGGGELFFGEGSRLTVL.

The V gene is TRBV9, the J gene TRBJ2-7; tentatively, D is TRBD1 or TRBD2 (5 bases each). The V gene's germline CDR1 is SGDLS and CDR2 YYNGEE. The CDR3 sequence is 14 residues long. V was cut by 4 bases and J by 1 base, with 12 bases left in between. The CDR3 bases are TGTGCCAGCAGCCCCGGGGCGGAATCCTACGAGCAGTACTTC. The encoded protein is CASSPGAESYEQYF. The entire variable domain, with the rest obtained from reference TRBV9 and TRBJ2-7, is as follows: DSGVTQTPKHLITATGQRVTLRCSPRSGDLSVYWYQQSLDQGLQFLIQYYNGEERAKGNILERFSAQQFPDLHSELNLSSLELGDSALYFCASSPGAESYEQYFGPGTRLTVT.

The genes are TRBV7-9 and TRBJ2-5; D gene unclear. Trimming pared 3 bases from V and 3 bases from J, leaving 11 bases between. Looked up from germline, CDR1 is SEHNR and CDR2 is FQNEAQ (reference sequence). This CDR3 is 14 amino acids long. CDR3 region: CASSLLGQEETQYF. CDR3 coding DNA: TGTGCCAGCAGCTTGTTGGGCCAAGAAGAGACCCAGTACTTC.

The J gene is TRBJ2-1, the V gene TRBV13, with 11 nucleotides matching TRBD2. Germline V gives CDR1 PRHDT, CDR2 FYEKMQ (reference sequence). Trimming at V came to 1 base and at J to 2 bases, leaving 4 bases not matched to a gene. CDR3 length equals 17 residues. The chain's CDR3 is CASSLDELAGAYNEQFF. The CDR3 coding sequence is TGTGCCAGCAGCTTAGACGAACTAGCGGGAGCCTACAATGAGCAGTTCTTC.

To note about this clone: Other DNA variants within this sample encode the same CDR3. The chain recombines TRBV19 with TRBJ2-7; D not resolved. V lost 3 bases and J 2 bases, leaving 11 bases between the germline ends. This CDR3 spans 14 amino acids. The germline CDR1 and CDR2 sequences are LNHDA and SQIVND (reference sequence). This chain's CDR3 is CASSIRAGTYEQYF. Here the CDR3 DNA reads TGTGCCAGTAGTATTAGGGCAGGAACCTACGAGCAGTACTTC.

The chain links TRBV2 to TRBJ2-1; maybe TRBD2 (5 bases). Trimming shortened V by 6 bases and J by 10 bases, and 16 bases separated the two germline ends. The CDR3 length is 13 residues. The V gene's germline CDR1 is SNHLY and CDR2 FYNNEI. CDR3 residues: CASSTSALEEQFF. The CDR3 DNA follows: TGTGCCAGCAGCACTAGTGCTCTTGAAGAGCAGTTCTTC.

The chain is built from TRBV6-5 and TRBJ1-3; D unclear. This CDR3 has 11 residues. CDR1 MNHEY and CDR2 SVGAGI come from the germline V gene. V was shortened by 7 bases and J by 7 bases, with 8 bases between the two germline ends. CDR3 region: CASTFRNTIYF. The CDR3 DNA follows: TGTGCCAGCACCTTCAGGAACACCATATATTTT.

This chain connects TRBV5-1 to TRBJ1-1, with 7 bases identical to TRBD1. Germline V lookup: CDR1 SGHRS, CDR2 YFSETQ. Trimming cost V 4 bases and J 3 bases; bases outside gene matches: 12. This CDR3 comprises 16 residues. The CDR3 here is CASSSFPTGSHTEAFF. CDR3 DNA: TGCGCCAGCAGCAGCTTCCCGACAGGGTCGCACACTGAAGCTTTCTTT.

The V and J genes are TRBV6-1 and TRBJ2-3; TRBD2 is a possible D gene (6 bases). The V end was cut by 2 bases, the J end by 5 bases, with 14 bases between. The CDR3 loop spans 15 amino acids. Per germline, CDR1 MNHNS and CDR2 SASEGT. CDR3 residues: CASSESRGTVDTQYF. The CDR3 nucleotides read TGTGCCAGCAGTGAAAGCCGGGGGACGGTAGATACGCAGTATTTT.

The rearrangement joins TRBV9 to TRBJ1-1; 11 nucleotides match TRBD1. Germline lookup yields CDR1 SGDLS and CDR2 YYNGEE. This CDR3 comprises 15 residues. Losses at the gene ends were 3 bases for V and 10 bases for J; bases not matched to a gene: 11. The chain's CDR3 is CASSGRTGGALAAFF. Here the CDR3 DNA reads TGTGCCAGCAGCGGACGGACAGGGGGCGCCTTAGCAGCTTTCTTT.

The rearrangement uses TRBV7-9 and TRBJ2-7; no reliable D call. CDR1 and CDR2 (germline): SEHNR, FQNEAQ (reference sequence). V lost 8 bases to trimming and J lost 0 bases, with 11 bases between them. The CDR3 runs 13 residues. The CDR3 region is CASSTPISYEQYF. CDR3 DNA sequence: TGTGCCAGCTCGACACCGATCTCCTACGAGCAGTACTTC.

Of note for this clone: The sample contains more than one DNA sequence encoding this CDR3. J is TRBJ2-7 and V is TRBV5-6; D may be TRBD2 (5 bases). CDR1 is SGHDT, CDR2 YYEEEE, per germline. CDR3 length equals 12 residues. The V end lost 2 bases, the J end lost 5 bases, and 8 bases lay between the germline ends. The CDR3 region has the DNA TGTGCCAGCAGCTTTTCCGGGAACGAGCAGTACTTC. Amino acids: CASSFSGNEQYF.

The V and J genes are TRBV9 and TRBJ2-7, with D possibly matching TRBD1 (6 bases). This CDR3 contains 13 residues. The ends were cut back, 4 bases at V and 5 bases at J, with 13 bases in the middle. The germline CDR1 and CDR2 sequences are SGDLS and YYNGEE. The CDR3, as DNA: TGTGCCAGCAGCAAACAGGGTAACCACGAGCAGTACTTC. Translating it yields CASSKQGNHEQYF.

This clone occurred once. The rearrangement joins TRBV7-9 to TRBJ2-7, with 10 nucleotides matching TRBD2. CDR3 size: 19 residues. Germline loops: CDR1 SEHNR, CDR2 FQNEAQ (reference sequence). V shed 1 base and J 1 base; nucleotides not matched to a gene: 13. In nucleotides, the CDR3 is TGTGCCAGCAGCTTAGAAAGTTTGCTAGCGGGGGTTAATTCCTACGAGCAGTACTTC. It translates to CASSLESLLAGVNSYEQYF.

The chain uses TRBV28 and TRBJ2-3; D possibly corresponds to TRBD2 (5 bases). CDR3 length equals 16 residues. Germline V gene lookup returns CDR1 MDHEN and CDR2 SYDVKM. V lost 6 bases to trimming and J lost 2 bases, with 18 bases between them. CDR3 loop: CASSPRAVRDTDTQYF. The CDR3 DNA sequence: TGTGCCAGCAGCCCCCGCGCAGTCCGGGACACAGATACGCAGTATTTT.

V and J are TRBV10-3 and TRBJ2-1; D is undetermined. CDR1 and CDR2 from the germline V gene are ENHRY and SYGVKD. The CDR3 extends over 13 amino acids. V was shortened by 3 bases and J by 3 bases, with 6 bases between the two germline ends. DNA of the CDR3: TGTGCCATCAGTGACAGTTACTACAATGAGCAGTTCTTC. Its translation: CAISDSYYNEQFF.

V gene TRBV27 combines with J gene TRBJ1-2, with D tentatively TRBD1 (6 bases). The CDR3 loop spans 15 amino acids. V lost 4 bases to trimming and J lost 7 bases, with 19 bases between them. The germline V gene encodes CDR1 MNHEY and CDR2 SMNVEV (reference sequence). The CDR3 coding sequence is TGTGCCAGCAGTTCATCTTCGGGGGGCGGAGGTGGCTACACCTTC. It codes for CASSSSSGGGGGYTF.

This rearrangement joins TRBV11-3 to TRBJ2-1; D is undetermined. The CDR3 is made up of 13 amino acids. V lost 0 bases to trimming and J lost 8 bases, with 8 bases between them. Germline values: CDR1 SGHNT, CDR2 YENEEA. The CDR3 bases are TGTGCCAGCAGCTTAGAGGGTTCGGATGAGCAGTTCTTC. Its translation: CASSLEGSDEQFF.

The J gene is TRBJ2-7, the V gene TRBV11-2, with 9 bases that match TRBD2. The CDR3 totals 15 residues. Losses at the gene ends were 5 bases for V and 2 bases for J; bases not matched to a gene: 7. Per the germline V gene, CDR1 is SGHAT and CDR2 is FQNNGV. The CDR3 region has the DNA TGTGCCAGCAGCCCTGGACTAGCGCCTACCTACGAGCAGTACTTC. Protein: CASSPGLAPTYEQYF.

The chain carries TRBV9 and TRBJ2-1; D could derive from TRBD1 or TRBD2 (6 bases each). The V gene lost 4 bases and the J gene lost 3 bases, with 17 bases spanning the gap. CDR1 is SGDLS and CDR2 is YYNGEE in the germline V gene. The CDR3 spans 16 residues. CDR3: CASSPEGGLNYNEQFF. CDR3 in DNA: TGTGCCAGCAGCCCCGAGGGGGGACTTAACTACAATGAGCAGTTCTTC.

J is TRBJ2-5 and V is TRBV9; 11 bases map to TRBD2. The CDR3 covers 16 residues. V gave up 0 bases and J gave up 5 bases; unmatched junction bases: 6. From germline, CDR1 is SGDLS and CDR2 YYNGEE. CDR3 region: CASSVALAGGGETQYF. CDR3 nucleotide sequence: TGTGCCAGCAGCGTAGCTCTAGCGGGAGGTGGTGAGACCCAGTACTTC. Variable domain in full (rest from reference TRBV9 and TRBJ2-5): DSGVTQTPKHLITATGQRVTLRCSPRSGDLSVYWYQQSLDQGLQFLIQYYNGEERAKGNILERFSAQQFPDLHSELNLSSLELGDSALYFCASSVALAGGGETQYFGPGTRLLVL.

The chain combines TRBV15 with TRBJ1-3; D possibly corresponds to TRBD1 (5 bases). Germline lookup yields CDR1 LNHNV and CDR2 YYDKDF (reference sequence). Trimming shortened V by 5 bases and J by 0 bases, and 14 bases separated the two germline ends. There are 16 residues in the CDR3. The CDR3 sequence: CATSEDTLPSGNTIYF. The CDR3 DNA follows: TGTGCCACCAGCGAGGACACTCTCCCCTCTGGAAACACCATATATTTT. The full variable domain, with the rest looked up from reference TRBV15 and TRBJ1-3, is DAMVIQNPRYQVTQFGKPVTLSCSQTLNHNVMYWYQQKSSQAPKLLFHYYDKDFNNEADTPDNFQSRRPNTSFCFLDIRSPGLGDTAMYLCATSEDTLPSGNTIYFGEGSWLTVV.

The genes are TRBV5-6 and TRBJ2-5; D is unresolved. The length of the CDR3 is 11 residues. The germline CDR1 and CDR2 sequences are SGHDT and YYEEEE. V lost 5 bases and J 3 bases, leaving 5 bases between the germline ends. The DNA of the CDR3 is TGTGCCAGCAGTTTTGAAGAGACCCAGTACTTC. This gives the protein CASSFEETQYF.

The chain carries TRBV5-1 and TRBJ2-3, with unresolved D. Germline V lookup: CDR1 SGHRS, CDR2 YFSETQ. CDR3 size: 12 residues. V was clipped by 2 bases and J by 3 bases, with 4 bases between them. The CDR3 nucleotides read TGCGCCAGCAGCTTTGAGACAGATACGCAGTATTTT. This codes for CASSFETDTQYF.

The CDR3 DNA reads as TGTGCCAGCAGTTACTCGGAGGGGGGGGACTATGGCTACACCTTC. Translated: CASSYSEGGDYGYTF. This chain connects TRBV6-6 to TRBJ1-2; D may be TRBD1 (6 bases). The V gene's germline CDR1 is MNHNY and CDR2 SVGAGI (reference sequence). This CDR3 has 15 amino acids. Trimming took off 0 bases at V and 3 bases at J, with 11 bases between the two ends.